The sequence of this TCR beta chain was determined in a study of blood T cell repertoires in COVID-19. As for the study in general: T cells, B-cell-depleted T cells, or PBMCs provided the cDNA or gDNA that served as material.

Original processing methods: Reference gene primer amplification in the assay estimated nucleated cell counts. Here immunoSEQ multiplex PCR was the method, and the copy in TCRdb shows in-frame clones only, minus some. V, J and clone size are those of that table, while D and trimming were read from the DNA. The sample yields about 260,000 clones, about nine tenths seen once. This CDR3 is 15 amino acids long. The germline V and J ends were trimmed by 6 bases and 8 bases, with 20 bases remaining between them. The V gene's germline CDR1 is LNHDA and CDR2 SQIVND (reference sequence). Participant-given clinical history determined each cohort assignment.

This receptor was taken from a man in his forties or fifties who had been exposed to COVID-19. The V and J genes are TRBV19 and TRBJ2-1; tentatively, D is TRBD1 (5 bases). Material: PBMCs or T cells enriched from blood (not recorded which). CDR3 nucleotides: TGTGCCAGTAGGCGGCCGACAGCCGTCAACGATGAGCAGTTCTTC. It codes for CASRRPTAVNDEQFF.